These 10 T cell receptor beta chains share one sample of origin, sequenced in a study of blood T cell repertoires in COVID-19. TCRdb's copy holds only in-frame clones and misses some; the assay was immunoSEQ multiplex PCR. Of hundreds of thousands of clones in the sample, over 85% are singletons; the top ten hold around 10%. Source material: peripheral blood. These receptor sequences come from a woman in her twenties or thirties with COVID-19, enrolled during active disease.

This sequence joins TRBV21-1 and TRBJ2-5; TRBD2 is taken as the D call from the table, unchecked against the DNA. TRBV21-1 has pseudogene status. There are 17 residues in the CDR3. The DNA for the CDR3 is TGTGCCAGCAGCGAAAGGGGACTAGCGGGGGACCAAGAGACCCAGTACTTC. As protein: CASSERGLAGDQETQYF.

In DNA, the CDR3 is TGTGCCAGCTCACCCCCCCGAGGCTACGAGCAGTACTTC. It is translated as CASSPPRGYEQYF. V and J are TRBV18 and TRBJ2-7; no reliable D call. The CDR3 is 13 amino acids. The V end lost 3 bases, the J end lost 3 bases, and 9 bases lay between the germline ends. Germline CDR1 is KGHSH and CDR2 is LQKENI.

The V and J genes are TRBV3-1 (or the pseudogene TRBV3-2) and TRBJ1-6; D perhaps matches TRBD1 (5 bases). Germline V lookup: CDR1 LGHDT, CDR2 YNNKEL (reference sequence). Trimming pared 0 bases from V and 8 bases from J, leaving 8 bases between. The CDR3 runs 14 residues. The CDR3: CASSQDLGDSPLHF. For the CDR3, the DNA is TGTGCCAGCAGCCAAGATCTAGGGGATTCACCCCTCCACTTT.

The V call is TRBV6-1, the J call TRBJ1-5; D not resolved. The CDR3 covers 14 residues. Deletions cut 2 bases from V and 5 bases from J, with 10 bases between. The germline CDR1 and CDR2 sequences are MNHNS and SASEGT. In DNA, the CDR3 is TGTGCCAGCAGTGAACTACCGTCCTATCAGCCCCAGCATTTT. Translation gives CASSELPSYQPQHF.

The chain uses TRBV5-8 and TRBJ2-7, with 12 nucleotides matching TRBD2. Unmatched junction bases numbered 5, after V lost 1 base and J lost 0 bases. This CDR3 contains 17 residues. Germline CDR1 is SGHTS and CDR2 is YDEGEE. The CDR3 loop reads CASSLRLAGVDSYEQYF. The DNA for the CDR3 is TGTGCCAGCAGCTTGAGACTAGCGGGGGTTGACTCCTACGAGCAGTACTTC.

The V gene is TRBV28, the J gene TRBJ2-5, with 8 positions matching TRBD1. The CDR3 sequence is 15 residues long. Trimming cost V 5 bases and J 2 bases; bases outside gene matches: 7. Germline V gene sequence: CDR1 MDHEN, CDR2 SYDVKM. CDR3 sequence reads: CASSTLGDRQETQYF. CDR3 bases: TGTGCCAGCAGTACCCTGGGGGACAGGCAAGAGACCCAGTACTTC.

The rearrangement joins TRBV25-1 to TRBJ1-5; D gene unclear. The ends were cut back, 5 bases at V and 2 bases at J, with 16 bases in the middle. The CDR3 loop spans 16 amino acids. Germline V CDR1 and CDR2: MGHDK, SYGVNS. CDR3 nucleotide sequence: TGTGCCAGCAGTCCCGGTGGGAGGGAGGGCAATCAGCCCCAGCATTTT. Amino acid sequence: CASSPGGREGNQPQHF.

This clone was seen just once. The chain combines TRBV4-2 with TRBJ2-7, with TRBD2 identical over 9 bases. CDR3 size: 16 residues. J was trimmed by 0 bases and V by 2 bases; bases with no gene match: 5. Germline V lookup: CDR1 LGHNA, CDR2 YNFKEQ. CDR3 in amino acids: CASSQRLAGSSYEQYF. CDR3 DNA sequence: TGTGCCAGCAGCCAACGTCTAGCGGGGAGCTCCTACGAGCAGTACTTC.

The genes are TRBV4-1 and TRBJ2-2, with TRBD2 matching 9 bases. Germline loops: CDR1 MGHRA, CDR2 YSYEKL. J was trimmed by 2 bases and V by 4 bases; bases with no gene match: 11. The CDR3 length is 18 residues. This chain's CDR3 is CASSLYLLAGSNTGELFF. In DNA, the CDR3 is TGCGCCAGCAGCCTTTATCTGCTAGCGGGGTCTAACACCGGGGAGCTGTTTTTT.

The chain carries TRBV6-5 and TRBJ2-1, with 8 bases fitting TRBD2. Trimming took 7 bases from V and 7 from J; bases not matched to a gene: 12. CDR3 length: 15 residues. CDR1 and CDR2 (germline): MNHEY, SVGAGI. CDR3 protein: CASTRGGTGENEQFF. CDR3 DNA: TGTGCCAGCACCCGGGGGGGAACCGGGGAAAATGAGCAGTTCTTC.